These 19 T cell receptor beta chains were sequenced from one sample in a study of blood T cells in healthy people across ages (dated by TCRdb to the mid-2010s). Library creation used 5' RACE. The sample was run on an Illumina HiSeq 2500. A second PCR of about 7 to 12 cycles was run with a J-beta primer mix and a sample-barcoded 5' primer. The raw public reads went through TCRdb reprocessing: fastp at Q25, MiXCR clone calling, in-frame beta chains kept. Under each unique CDR3 protein, matching rows form one entry showing the most common genes and DNA. The sample data list some 900,000 distinct CDR3 sequences, and approximately 49% of these were observed just once. Jointly, the top ten make up around 15% of the sample. The sequenced sample was blood. The receptors stem from a man in his thirties or forties in good health.

The chain uses TRBV10-3 and TRBJ2-3; 7 bases map to TRBD2. Germline CDR1 and CDR2: ENHRY and SYGVKD. With V trimmed by 9 bases and J by 8 bases, 8 bases remained unmatched. The CDR3 runs to 12 residues. CDR3 bases: TGTGCCATTGGGGGGACTATGGGTACGCAGTATTTT. It translates to CAIGGTMGTQYF.

With regard to this clonotype: One end of the junction does not line up with germline, which may come from a read error. The rearrangement uses TRBV4-1 and TRBJ2-7; 7 bases are a match to TRBD1. CDR3 size: 14 residues. Germline values: CDR1 MGHRA, CDR2 YSYEKL. The CDR3 DNA reads as TGCGTCAGCAGCCCGGCGGACAGGCATCACGAGCAGTACTTC. This translates into CVSSPADRHHEQYF.

The chain has TRBV6-5 and TRBJ2-1, with 11 bases aligning to TRBD2. TRBJ2-7 explains the end of the DNA better; the J call may be wrong. The CDR3 consists of 17 residues. In germline, CDR1 is MNHEY, CDR2 SVGAGI. CDR3 nucleotides: TGTGCCAGCAGTTTCCTAGCGGGGGGAAGGGGATACAATGAGCAGTACTTC. Translation: CASSFLAGGRGYNEQYF.

The chain combines TRBV5-5 with TRBJ1-1; a possible D gene is TRBD1 (6 bases). V was pared by 0 bases and J by 13 bases, with 13 bases between. The CDR3 consists of 12 residues. Germline assignment: CDR1 SGHKS and CDR2 YYEKEE (reference sequence). Written as DNA, the CDR3 is TGTGCCAGCAGCTTGGCGGGGGGCCGGGGTTTCTTT. This codes for CASSLAGGRGFF.

This clonotype was recorded a few times. The chain is built from TRBV5-1 and TRBJ2-1, with D perhaps TRBD1 (5 bases). With 2 bases removed from V and 7 bases from J, the gap between germline ends came to 22 bases. CDR1 SGHRS and CDR2 YFSETQ come from the germline V gene. The CDR3 consists of 17 residues. In DNA, the CDR3 is TGCGCCAGCAGCTTCCCCCTGACAGATCGGACGTGGAATGAGCAGTTCTTC. Its translation is CASSFPLTDRTWNEQFF.

This clonotype was seen only a few times. The rearrangement links TRBV5-1 to TRBJ2-6, with D possibly matching TRBD1 (6 bases). The CDR3 extends over 16 amino acids. Trimming shortened V by 3 bases and J by 0 bases, and 10 bases separated the two germline ends. Per germline, CDR1 SGHRS and CDR2 YFSETQ. CDR3 sequence: CASSSGQHSGANVLTF. The CDR3, as DNA: TGCGCCAGCAGCTCAGGACAGCACTCTGGGGCCAACGTCCTGACTTTC.

In its sample, this clonotype was seen a few times. The CDR3 sequence is CAISELLSSYEQYF. The CDR3 nucleotides read TGTGCCATCAGTGAGTTGCTGAGCTCCTACGAGCAGTACTTC. The J gene is TRBJ2-7, the V gene TRBV10-3; D call uncertain. The V and J ends lost 1 base and 0 bases respectively, with 7 bases between them. The CDR3 spans 14 residues. Germline V lookup: CDR1 ENHRY, CDR2 SYGVKD.

V gene TRBV4-2 combines with J gene TRBJ2-3; 9 nucleotides align to TRBD2. The V gene end was trimmed by 0 bases and the J gene end by 0 bases; junction bases not matched to a gene: 22. The V gene's germline CDR1 is LGHNA and CDR2 YNFKEQ. The CDR3 length is 23 residues. The CDR3 sequence: CASSQDPRRSPSGVLPSTDTQYF. The CDR3 DNA follows: TGTGCCAGCAGCCAAGACCCCAGGAGGTCCCCTAGCGGGGTGCTCCCTAGCACAGATACGCAGTATTTT.

The chain links TRBV6-5 to TRBJ1-6; 8 bases match TRBD1. Germline CDR1 and CDR2: MNHEY and SVGAGI. Trimming cost V 0 bases and J 9 bases; bases outside gene matches: 10. The CDR3 is 17 amino acids. CDR3 residues: CASSYSGAGGWTSPLHF. The CDR3 region has the DNA TGTGCCAGCAGTTACTCGGGGGCAGGGGGCTGGACTTCACCCCTCCACTTT.

This clonotype has only a few counts. This rearrangement joins TRBV7-9 to TRBJ2-4; D might be TRBD2 (5 bases). Per germline, CDR1 SEHNR and CDR2 FQNEAQ (reference sequence). The CDR3 covers 13 residues. V lost 8 bases and J 10 bases, leaving 18 bases between the germline ends. CDR3 in amino acids: CASGEGSSGIQYF. The CDR3 DNA sequence: TGTGCCAGCGGGGAAGGGAGCTCCGGGATTCAGTACTTC.

The chain is built from TRBV28 and TRBJ2-5, with TRBD1 matching 7 bases. The J call could be wrong; TRBJ2-7 is a better fit for the DNA end. This CDR3 region has 16 residues. The germline CDR1 and CDR2 sequences are MDHEN and SYDVKM. The CDR3 DNA follows: TGTGCCAGCAGCTCTCTAGGGGACAGCGTTCCCTACGAGCAGTACTTC. It is translated as CASSSLGDSVPYEQYF.

V is TRBV6-2 or TRBV6-3 and J is TRBJ2-7; D unclear. Trimming shortened V by 4 bases and J by 4 bases, and 11 bases separated the two germline ends. This CDR3 has 13 amino acids. Germline CDR1 and CDR2: MNHEY and SVGEGT. The CDR3 loop is CASSSQSPYEQYF. CDR3 coding DNA: TGTGCCAGCAGTTCCCAGTCCCCTTACGAGCAGTACTTC.

This clonotype showed up just a few times. The genes are TRBV6-5 and TRBJ2-3, with D maybe TRBD1 (6 bases). There are 15 residues in the CDR3. Germline V gene lookup returns CDR1 MNHEY and CDR2 SVGAGI. With 7 bases removed from V and 2 bases from J, the gap between germline ends came to 16 bases. CDR3 nucleotide sequence: TGTGCCAGCAAACTCAGGGGTACCTTCACAGATACGCAGTATTTT. This codes for CASKLRGTFTDTQYF.

This clonotype was picked up a small number of times. The CDR3 nucleotides are TGCGCCAGCAGCTGGACAGGGGGGGAGAGCCCTGAAGCTTTCTTT. Translated, it gives CASSWTGGESPEAFF. This chain joins TRBV5-1 and TRBJ1-1; 10 nucleotides line up with TRBD1. The germline V gene has CDR1 SGHRS and CDR2 YFSETQ. The CDR3 totals 15 residues. After removal of 3 bases from V and 6 bases from J, the junction contained 8 bases not matched to a gene.

The chain combines TRBV4-3 with TRBJ2-1; 11 bases are a match to TRBD2. This CDR3 is 15 amino acids long. V dropped 0 bases and J dropped 12; count of bases not matched to a gene: 7. From germline, CDR1 is LGHNA and CDR2 YSLEER. This CDR3 reads CASSQELFGLAGQFF. CDR3 bases: TGCGCCAGCAGCCAAGAACTGTTTGGACTAGCGGGGCAGTTCTTC.

The V call is TRBV6-2 or TRBV6-3, the J call TRBJ2-1, with 7 bases fitting TRBD1. CDR1 is MNHEY and CDR2 is SVGEGT in the germline V gene. This CDR3 comprises 14 residues. Trimming took 10 bases from V and 1 from J; bases not matched to a gene: 7. CDR3 sequence: CATRGQSSYNEQFF. The CDR3 DNA follows: TGTGCCACCCGGGGACAGTCGTCCTACAATGAGCAGTTCTTC.

V gene TRBV20-1 combines with J gene TRBJ2-3, with 8 bases fitting TRBD2. The CDR3 consists of 15 residues. The J segment lost 2 bases and the V segment lost 0 bases, leaving 4 bases of the junction unmatched. The germline gives CDR1 DFQATT, CDR2 SNEGSKA (reference sequence). CDR3 bases: TGCAGTGCTAGAGAAGCGGGGGTGGTCACAGATACGCAGTATTTT. Its protein is CSAREAGVVTDTQYF.

This clonotype was seen more than once but under ten times. The chain recombines TRBV6-1 with TRBJ2-7, with TRBD2 matching 10 bases. Losses at the gene ends were 5 bases for V and 2 bases for J; bases not matched to a gene: 9. Germline-derived CDR1 and CDR2 are MNHNS and SASEGT. CDR3 length: 16 amino acids. The CDR3 coding sequence is TGTGCCAGCAGTCCCCGTGTAGCGGGGGGCACCTACGAGCAGTACTTC. Its protein product is CASSPRVAGGTYEQYF.

This clonotype was seen more than once but under ten times. J is TRBJ2-5 and V is TRBV29-1; D remains unclear. Trimming removed 3 bases at V and 5 bases at J, with 10 bases between. The CDR3 extends over 12 amino acids. CDR1 is SQVTM and CDR2 is ANQGSEA in the germline V gene. The CDR3 coding sequence is TGCAGCGTTGACCGGACGGAGGAGACCCAGTACTTC. It is translated as CSVDRTEETQYF.